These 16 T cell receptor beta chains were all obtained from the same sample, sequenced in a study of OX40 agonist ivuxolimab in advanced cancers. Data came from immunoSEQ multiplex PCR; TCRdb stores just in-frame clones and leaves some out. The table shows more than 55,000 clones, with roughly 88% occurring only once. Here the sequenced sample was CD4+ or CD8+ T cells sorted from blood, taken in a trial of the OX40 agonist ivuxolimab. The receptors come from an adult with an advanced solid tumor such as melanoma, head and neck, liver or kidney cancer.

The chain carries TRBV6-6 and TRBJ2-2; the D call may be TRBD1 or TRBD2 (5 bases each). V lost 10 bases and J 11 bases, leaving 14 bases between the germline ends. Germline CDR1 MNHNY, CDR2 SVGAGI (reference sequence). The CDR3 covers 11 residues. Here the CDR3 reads CAILGGGELFF. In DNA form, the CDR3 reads TGTGCCATACTAGGTGGGGGAGAGCTGTTTTTT.

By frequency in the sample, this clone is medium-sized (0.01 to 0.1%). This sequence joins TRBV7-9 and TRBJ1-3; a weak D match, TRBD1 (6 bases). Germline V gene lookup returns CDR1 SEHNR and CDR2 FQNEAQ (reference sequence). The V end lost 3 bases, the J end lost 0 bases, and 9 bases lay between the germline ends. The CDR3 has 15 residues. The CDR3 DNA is TGTGCCAGCAGCTTCACGACAGGCTCTGGAAACACCATATATTTT. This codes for CASSFTTGSGNTIYF.

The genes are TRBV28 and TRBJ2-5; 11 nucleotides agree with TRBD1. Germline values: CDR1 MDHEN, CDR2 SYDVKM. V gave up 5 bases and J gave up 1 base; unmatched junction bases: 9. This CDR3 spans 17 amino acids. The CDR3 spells CASSRTGGAWGQETQYF. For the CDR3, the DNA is TGTGCCAGCAGTAGGACAGGGGGCGCTTGGGGCCAAGAGACCCAGTACTTC.

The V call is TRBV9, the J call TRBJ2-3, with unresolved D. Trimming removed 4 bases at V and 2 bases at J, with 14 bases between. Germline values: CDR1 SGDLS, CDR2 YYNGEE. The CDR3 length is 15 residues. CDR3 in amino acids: CASSPPGRNTDTQYF. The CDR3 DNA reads TGTGCCAGCAGCCCCCCCGGTAGGAACACAGATACGCAGTATTTT.

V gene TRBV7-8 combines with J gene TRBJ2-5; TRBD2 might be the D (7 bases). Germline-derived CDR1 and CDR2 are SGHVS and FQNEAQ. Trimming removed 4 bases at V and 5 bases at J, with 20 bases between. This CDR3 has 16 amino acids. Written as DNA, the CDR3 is TGTGCCAGCAGCTATATAGACGTGGGGGGGCGGGAGACCCAGTACTTC. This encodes CASSYIDVGGRETQYF. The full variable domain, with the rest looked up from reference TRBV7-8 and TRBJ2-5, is GAGVSQSPRYKVAKRGQDVALRCDPISGHVSLFWYQQALGQGPEFLTYFQNEAQLDKSGLPSDRFFAERPEGSVSTLKIQRTQQEDSAVYLCASSYIDVGGRETQYFGPGTRLLVL.

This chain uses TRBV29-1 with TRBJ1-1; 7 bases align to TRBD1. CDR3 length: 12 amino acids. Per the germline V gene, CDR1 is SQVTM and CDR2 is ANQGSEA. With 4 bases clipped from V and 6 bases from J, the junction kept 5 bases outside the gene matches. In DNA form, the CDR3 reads TGCAGCGTTGGGGAGGGGGCAGCTGAAGCTTTCTTT. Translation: CSVGEGAAEAFF.

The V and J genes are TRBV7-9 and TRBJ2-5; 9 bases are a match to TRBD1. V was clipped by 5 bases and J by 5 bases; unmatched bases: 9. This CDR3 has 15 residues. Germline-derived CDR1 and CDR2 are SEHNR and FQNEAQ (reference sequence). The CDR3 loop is CASSRTGGEAETQYF. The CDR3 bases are TGTGCCAGCAGCCGTACAGGGGGCGAGGCGGAGACCCAGTACTTC.

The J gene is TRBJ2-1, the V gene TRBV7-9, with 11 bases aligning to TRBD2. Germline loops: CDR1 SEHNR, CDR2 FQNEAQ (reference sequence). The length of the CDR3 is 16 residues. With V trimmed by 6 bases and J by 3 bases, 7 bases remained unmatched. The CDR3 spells CASSLTSGSLYNEQFF. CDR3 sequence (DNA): TGTGCCAGCAGTCTCACTAGCGGGAGTCTCTACAATGAGCAGTTCTTC.

The CDR3 coding sequence is TGTGCCAGCAGTACAAGACAGGGGGCTAGGAGCAATCAGCCCCAGCATTTT. As protein: CASSTRQGARSNQPQHF. The chain has TRBV28 and TRBJ1-5, with TRBD1 identical over 10 bases. The length of the CDR3 is 17 residues. The V and J ends lost 5 bases and 1 base, in that order; junction bases with no gene match: 8. CDR1 and CDR2 (germline): MDHEN, SYDVKM.

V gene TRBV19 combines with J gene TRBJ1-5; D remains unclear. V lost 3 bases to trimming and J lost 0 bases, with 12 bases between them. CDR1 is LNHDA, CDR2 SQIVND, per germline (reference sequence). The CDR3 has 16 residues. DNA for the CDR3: TGTGCCAGTAGTATGGAGGGAATTTATAGCAATCAGCCCCAGCATTTT. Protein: CASSMEGIYSNQPQHF.

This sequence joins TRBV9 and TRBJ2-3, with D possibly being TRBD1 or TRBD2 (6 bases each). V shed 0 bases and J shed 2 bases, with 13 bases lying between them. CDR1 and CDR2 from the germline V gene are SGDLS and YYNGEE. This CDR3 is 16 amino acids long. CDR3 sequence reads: CASSVGDGGYTDTQYF. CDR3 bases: TGTGCCAGCAGCGTAGGGGACGGGGGCTACACAGATACGCAGTATTTT. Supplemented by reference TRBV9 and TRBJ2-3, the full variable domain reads DSGVTQTPKHLITATGQRVTLRCSPRSGDLSVYWYQQSLDQGLQFLIQYYNGEERAKGNILERFSAQQFPDLHSELNLSSLELGDSALYFCASSVGDGGYTDTQYFGPGTRLTVL.

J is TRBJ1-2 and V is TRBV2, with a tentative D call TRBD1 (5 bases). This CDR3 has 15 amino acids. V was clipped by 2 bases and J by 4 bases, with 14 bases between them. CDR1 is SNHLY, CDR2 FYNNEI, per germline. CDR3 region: CASSETAGWGYGYTF. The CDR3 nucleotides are TGTGCCAGCAGTGAAACGGCAGGGTGGGGCTATGGCTACACCTTC.

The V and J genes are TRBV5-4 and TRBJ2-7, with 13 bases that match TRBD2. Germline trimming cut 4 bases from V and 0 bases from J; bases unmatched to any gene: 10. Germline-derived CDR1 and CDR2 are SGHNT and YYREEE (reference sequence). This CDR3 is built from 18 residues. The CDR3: CASSTRTSGGPSSYEQYV. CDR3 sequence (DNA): TGTGCCAGCAGCACCCGGACTAGCGGGGGCCCAAGCTCCTACGAGCAGTACGTC.

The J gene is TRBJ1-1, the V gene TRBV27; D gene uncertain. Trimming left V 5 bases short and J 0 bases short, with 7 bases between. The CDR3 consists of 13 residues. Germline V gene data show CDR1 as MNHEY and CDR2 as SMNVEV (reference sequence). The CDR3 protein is CASSILLNTEAFF. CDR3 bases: TGTGCCAGCAGTATACTACTGAACACTGAAGCTTTCTTT.

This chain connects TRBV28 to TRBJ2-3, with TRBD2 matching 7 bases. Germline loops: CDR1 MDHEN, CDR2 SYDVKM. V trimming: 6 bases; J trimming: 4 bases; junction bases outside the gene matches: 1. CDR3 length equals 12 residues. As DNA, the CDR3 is TGTGCCAGCAGGCTAGCGGCAGATACGCAGTATTTT. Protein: CASRLAADTQYF.

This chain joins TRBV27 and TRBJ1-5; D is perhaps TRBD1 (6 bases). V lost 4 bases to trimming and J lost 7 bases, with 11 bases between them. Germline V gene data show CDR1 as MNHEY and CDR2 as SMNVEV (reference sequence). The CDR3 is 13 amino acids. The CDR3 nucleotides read TGTGCCAGCAGTTCCACAGGGTCCCAGCCCCAGCATTTT. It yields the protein CASSSTGSQPQHF.